This TCR beta chain was captured in a study of blood T cells in healthy people across ages (dated by TCRdb to about 2015). Turning to the overall study: Template switching captured roughly one uniquely barcoded TCR beta cDNA molecule per two T cells in model experiments. Age-related changes in TCR beta repertoire diversity were measured in the study by deep sequencing normalized with unique cDNA molecular identifiers. The study analyzed two additional independent replicas of 1 million unique cDNA reads from the same blood draw for two donors, one aged 18 to 30 and one aged 80 or older. The donors were split into four age groups: young (average about 16 years), middle-aged (around 37), aged (over 55) and long-lived (roughly 86). To avoid experimental bias, donors of different ages were spread randomly across the sequencing lanes.

The investigation overall reported the following: Total diversity estimates from one million sequenced T cells were considered lower bounds and underestimates. As age increased, observed TCR beta diversity per million T cells dropped in a roughly linear way, and a significant reduction was already evident by age about 40. Because profiling used bulk unsorted PBMCs, naive and antigen-experienced compartments could not be compared conclusively. Compared with the aged group, the long-lived group had more naive CD4+ T cells, fewer expanded clones and increased TCR diversity, suggesting age selection. Because donor CMV infection status was unknown, age-related changes in expanded clonotypes were potentially confounded. Observed TCR beta diversity correlated strongly with the percentage of naive T cells measured by flow cytometry.

Library method: 5' RACE. TCRdb names Illumina HiSeq 2500 as the instrument used. A second PCR of roughly 7 to 12 cycles was run with a J-beta primer mix and a sample-barcoded 5' primer. A unique molecular identifier was introduced onto each TCR beta cDNA molecule by a template-switch 5' adaptor carrying 12 random nucleotides. Each sample yielded at least 3 million CDR3-containing paired-end reads. All of the RNA was converted into first-strand cDNA using the Mint cDNA synthesis kit, with a TRBC-specific oligonucleotide serving as the primer. Following uracil-DNA glycosylase treatment, all cDNA underwent a first 18-cycle PCR with the universal primers M1SS and BC2_uni_R. In the original analysis: Normalization of each sample was performed by random selection of 1 million high-quality reads, each carrying a distinct molecular identifier. Instead of being binned into consensus sequences, reads with shared molecular identifiers were discarded. MiTCR, run with a Q25 quality threshold and the strictest error-elimination algorithm, handled CDR3 identification, clonotype clustering and error correction. Lower-bound total TCR beta diversity was estimated with a nonparametric unseen species model using Euler transformation. TCRdb took the public reads, trimmed them with fastp at Q25, ran MiXCR for clone calling and kept in-frame beta chains. Entries are consolidated by CDR3 protein sequence, retaining the most common genes and DNA. These V and J calls rely on TCRdb rather than the paper's analysis. The sample table shows 1.2 million to 1.5 million distinct CDR3 sequences, and 42% are seen once. The ten largest account for 7.9% of the sample.

Concerning this clonotype itself: Its antigen target is currently unknown. No qualities accompany the bases; no much larger clone lies one base away.

The approximately 41 donors, aged about 6 to 100 years, were systemically healthy Caucasian individuals from Russia. Each donor gave about 9.7 milliliters of peripheral blood, drawn into EDTA-treated Vacutainer tubes. PBMCs were isolated by Ficoll-Paque density-gradient centrifugation, with at least 6 million obtained per sample. Total RNA, at least 6 micrograms per sample, was extracted from PBMCs with Trizol reagent. For every donor, an aliquot of PBMCs went through flow cytometry to measure the percentages of naive CD45RAhigh/CD27high T cells. V was cut back by 5 bases and J by 3 bases, leaving a gap of 12 bases between them. As encoded in the germline V gene (reference sequence), CDR1 is DFQATT while CDR2 is SNEGSKA. The CDR3 covers 13 residues, taking in both the cysteine and the phenylalanine. The only DNA kept is the CDR3, 39 bases in frame from the first base.

The receptor's source is a woman aged 18-29 years in good health. The sequence joins TRBV20-1 to TRBJ2-3; the D gene is tentatively TRBD1 or TRBD2, each matching 5 bases. Sequenced sample: blood. The CDR3 reads CSAGGGTTDTQYF. The DNA is as follows: TGCAGTGCTGGTGGGGGAACAACAGATACGCAGTATTTT.